These 23 T cell receptor beta chains were sequenced from one sample in a study of T cell responses to AZD1222 COVID-19 vaccine. Some clones are missing from TCRdb's copy, which holds only in-frame ones; the method was immunoSEQ multiplex PCR. The sample contains 90,000 to 120,000 clones, about 90% of which appear only once. The sequenced sample was peripheral blood, obtained on day 0 of AZD1222 vaccination. The receptors shown here come from an adult in good health.

The chain has TRBV29-1 and TRBJ1-1; D is uncertain. CDR1 is SQVTM, CDR2 ANQGSEA, per germline. CDR3 size: 13 residues. Trimming took off 4 bases at V and 5 bases at J, with 14 bases between the two ends. In DNA form, the CDR3 reads TGCAGCGTTGGTAACATGGAGGTTACTGAAGCTTTCTTT. This sequence encodes CSVGNMEVTEAFF.

V is TRBV7-8 and J is TRBJ2-7, with TRBD2 matching over 8 bases. The CDR3 runs 18 residues. The V gene's germline CDR1 is SGHVS and CDR2 FQNEAQ. J gave up 3 bases and V 4 bases, and 17 bases lay outside the gene matches. The CDR3 reads CASSSSRTTSGRNYEQYF. For the CDR3, the DNA is TGTGCCAGCAGCTCTTCCCGAACCACAAGCGGGAGAAACTACGAGCAGTACTTC.

The count of this clone is one. The chain links TRBV7-2 to TRBJ2-6; maybe TRBD1 (5 bases). This CDR3 contains 16 residues. Germline values: CDR1 SGHTA, CDR2 FQGNSA. V shed 5 bases and J shed 0 bases, with 11 bases lying between them. CDR3 nucleotides: TGTGCCAGCAGCGCCCGACAGAACTCTGGGGCCAACGTCCTGACTTTC. Protein product: CASSARQNSGANVLTF.

The chain has TRBV25-1 and TRBJ2-3, with a weak D call TRBD2 (7 bases). Germline V gene sequence: CDR1 MGHDK, CDR2 SYGVNS. V lost 4 bases and J 8 bases, leaving 10 bases between the germline ends. This CDR3 has 12 amino acids. CDR3 sequence (DNA): TGTGCCAGCAGTGGAGGGGGGGGTACGCAGTATTTT. Its protein is CASSGGGGTQYF.

The rearrangement links TRBV4-1 to TRBJ1-5; D gene unclear. V shed 4 bases and J shed 1 base, with 11 bases lying between them. CDR1 is MGHRA, CDR2 YSYEKL, per germline. CDR3 size: 15 residues. CDR3 sequence reads: CASSPGAASNQPQHF. CDR3 DNA sequence: TGCGCCAGCAGCCCCGGCGCAGCGAGCAATCAGCCCCAGCATTTT.

The chain combines TRBV27 with TRBJ1-6, with 9 bases fitting TRBD1. The CDR3 loop spans 15 amino acids. J was trimmed by 4 bases and V by 6 bases; bases with no gene match: 4. From germline, CDR1 is MNHEY and CDR2 SMNVEV (reference sequence). The CDR3, as DNA: TGTGCCAGCAGGGATGGGACAGGGTATAATTCACCCCTCCACTTT. This gives the protein CASRDGTGYNSPLHF.

DNA of the CDR3: TGTGCCTGGGGTGACAGTAACTATGGCTACACCTTC. Translated: CAWGDSNYGYTF. V and J are TRBV30 and TRBJ1-2; possible D gene TRBD1, 5 bases. Germline values: CDR1 GTSNPN, CDR2 SVGIG (reference sequence). There are 12 residues in the CDR3. Trimming removed 5 bases from V and 1 base from J, with 8 bases in between.

This clone appeared a single time. V gene TRBV18 combines with J gene TRBJ1-2; TRBD1 might be the D (6 bases). Trimming left V 1 base short and J 3 bases short, with 9 bases between. The CDR3 length is 14 residues. Germline loops: CDR1 KGHSH, CDR2 LQKENI. The CDR3 DNA reads as TGTGCCAGCTCACCACAGGGGGAGGACTATGGCTACACCTTC. It encodes CASSPQGEDYGYTF. Based on the CDR3 plus reference TRBV18 and TRBJ1-2, the full variable domain is NAGVMQNPRHLVRRRGQEARLRCSPMKGHSHVYWYRQLPEEGLKFMVYLQKENIIDESGMPKERFSAEFPKEGPSILRIQQVVRGDSAAYFCASSPQGEDYGYTFGSGTRLTVV.

The J gene is TRBJ2-1, the V gene TRBV14; 13 bases line up with TRBD2. This CDR3 comprises 17 residues. The germline V gene has CDR1 SGHDN and CDR2 FVKESK. The junction had 3 bases not matched to a gene; V was cut back by 2 bases and J by 2 bases. The CDR3 DNA reads TGTGCCAGCAGCCAAAAGGGACTAGCGGGACCCTACAATGAGCAGTTCTTC. Protein: CASSQKGLAGPYNEQFF.

The chain carries TRBV5-4 and TRBJ1-3, with D unclear. The CDR3 runs 15 residues. V lost 4 bases, J lost 3 bases, and 14 bases lay in between. CDR1 and CDR2 from the germline V gene are SGHNT and YYREEE (reference sequence). CDR3 nucleotide sequence: TGTGCCAGCAGCACCACCGAGGGTGGTGGAAACACCATATATTTT. Amino acid sequence: CASSTTEGGGNTIYF.

The rearrangement links TRBV5-1 to TRBJ1-1; D ambiguous. Germline CDR1 reads SGHRS; CDR2 reads YFSETQ. With 4 bases removed from V and 0 bases from J, the gap between germline ends came to 10 bases. The CDR3 length is 14 residues. In nucleotides, the CDR3 is TGCGCCAGCAGCACAGACGGCATGAACACTGAAGCTTTCTTT. Amino acids: CASSTDGMNTEAFF.

The chain recombines TRBV5-4 with TRBJ2-3, with 15 bases identical to TRBD2. Losses at the gene ends were 4 bases for V and 6 bases for J; bases not matched to a gene: 9. CDR1 SGHNT and CDR2 YYREEE come from the germline V gene (reference sequence). The CDR3 has 17 amino acids. CDR3 protein: CASSPDPGTSGRDTQYF. CDR3 DNA: TGTGCCAGCAGCCCCGACCCCGGGACTAGCGGGAGGGATACGCAGTATTTT.

V gene TRBV5-5 combines with J gene TRBJ2-7; 12 nucleotides align to TRBD1. In germline, CDR1 is SGHKS, CDR2 YYEKEE (reference sequence). After removal of 4 bases from V and 0 bases from J, the junction contained 2 bases not matched to a gene. This CDR3 spans 15 amino acids. For the CDR3, the DNA is TGTGCCAGCAGCGGGGGACAGGGGGCCTCCTACGAGCAGTACTTC. Protein product: CASSGGQGASYEQYF.

The CDR3 DNA follows: TGTGCCACCGGACAGCCGAACGGGAACACTGAAGCTTTCTTT. Translation: CATGQPNGNTEAFF. The chain has TRBV10-3 and TRBJ1-1, with D perhaps matching TRBD1 (6 bases). The germline gives CDR1 ENHRY, CDR2 SYGVKD. This CDR3 has 14 amino acids. Between the trimmed V and J ends, which lost 10 bases and 1 base, there was a span of 16 bases.

This chain uses TRBV12-3 or TRBV12-4 with TRBJ1-4; D unresolved. Deletions cut 5 bases from V and 8 bases from J, with 12 bases between. The CDR3 consists of 13 residues. CDR3 coding DNA: TGTGCCAGCAGTCGAGCCGCGAGGGAAAAACTGTTTTTT. Its translation is CASSRAAREKLFF.

This clone was seen only once. J is TRBJ2-1 and V is TRBV6-4, with 9 bases lining up with TRBD1. The germline V gene encodes CDR1 MRHNA and CDR2 SNTAGT. The ends lost 3 bases at V and 3 bases at J; junction bases unmatched: 18. CDR3 size: 20 residues. DNA of the CDR3: TGTGCCAGCAGTGAGCCCCGAGAGTTACCGGGACAGGGAATCTACAATGAGCAGTTCTTC. As protein: CASSEPRELPGQGIYNEQFF.

The chain recombines TRBV15 with TRBJ2-3; 10 positions agree with TRBD2. CDR1 and CDR2 from the germline V gene are LNHNV and YYDKDF (reference sequence). The CDR3 spans 15 residues. J gave up 1 base and V 5 bases, and 3 bases lay outside the gene matches. CDR3 sequence: CATSGTSGGTDTQYF. The DNA for the CDR3 is TGTGCCACCAGCGGAACTAGCGGGGGCACAGATACGCAGTATTTT.

The rearrangement links TRBV28 to TRBJ2-3, with D perhaps being TRBD1 or TRBD2 (6 bases each). Germline loops: CDR1 MDHEN, CDR2 SYDVKM. The length of the CDR3 is 14 residues. V was cut by 8 bases and J by 3 bases, with 15 bases left in between. CDR3 loop: CASGLAGTTDTQYF. CDR3 bases: TGTGCCAGCGGCCTCGCGGGGACAACAGATACGCAGTATTTT.

J is TRBJ2-1 and V is TRBV18, with 14 positions matching TRBD2. Per the germline V gene, CDR1 is KGHSH and CDR2 is LQKENI. The CDR3 runs 16 residues. Trimming cost V 3 bases and J 2 bases; bases outside gene matches: 0. The CDR3 loop reads CASSPGLAGAYNEQFF. As DNA, the CDR3 is TGTGCCAGCTCACCGGGACTAGCGGGAGCCTACAATGAGCAGTTCTTC.

The rearrangement joins TRBV5-1 to TRBJ2-3, with D perhaps given as TRBD1 or TRBD2 (6 bases each). Germline CDR1 is SGHRS and CDR2 is YFSETQ. Deletions cut 5 bases from V and 2 bases from J, with 21 bases between. The CDR3 covers 17 residues. DNA of the CDR3: TGCGCCAGCAGTGGGGGGCACAGGGTCCCTTCCACAGATACGCAGTATTTT. Translated: CASSGGHRVPSTDTQYF.

V usage is TRBV15 and J usage is TRBJ2-7, with TRBD1 matching over 7 bases. The CDR3 loop spans 15 amino acids. Germline trimming cut 3 bases from V and 4 bases from J; bases unmatched to any gene: 9. Per the germline V gene, CDR1 is LNHNV and CDR2 is YYDKDF (reference sequence). The CDR3 sequence: CATSSRQGGYYEQYF. CDR3 nucleotide sequence: TGTGCCACCAGCAGCAGACAGGGCGGCTATTACGAGCAGTACTTC.

CDR3 in amino acids: CASSQGGLAAQETQYF. For the CDR3, the DNA is TGTGCCAGCAGCCAAGGGGGACTAGCGGCCCAAGAGACCCAGTACTTC. The genes are TRBV4-2 and TRBJ2-5, with 11 nucleotides matching TRBD2. Germline assignment: CDR1 LGHNA and CDR2 YNFKEQ. V gave up 1 base and J gave up 1 base; unmatched junction bases: 2. The CDR3 is 16 residues long.

The rearrangement joins TRBV28 to TRBJ1-2, with D unresolved. Deletions cut 5 bases from V and 4 bases from J, with 26 bases between. CDR3 length equals 18 residues. CDR1 is MDHEN, CDR2 SYDVKM, per germline. The DNA of the CDR3 is TGTGCCAGCAGTCCCGGCCCCCTTTCTACCGGGAACGCCTATGGCTACACCTTC. Translating gives CASSPGPLSTGNAYGYTF.